The T cell receptor beta chain described here comes from a study of T cell responses to AZD1222 COVID-19 vaccine. Study observations and caveats: Compared with day 0, the breadth and depth of the Spike-specific TCR repertoire rose significantly after two doses of AZD1222.

In the case of this clone: What it binds is unknown.

Profiling relied on immunoSEQ multiplex PCR, and the TCRdb table lists in-frame clones only, not all of them. The sample has 54,000 or so clones; over 70% are singletons. The origin of this receptor is an adult who received the AZD1222 COVID-19 vaccine. The material sequenced was peripheral blood, taken 28 days after the second AZD1222 dose.

CDR3 region: CASSFPGYQETQYF. CDR3 nucleotide sequence: TGTGCCAGCAGTTTCCCTGGTTACCAAGAGACCCAGTACTTC. This chain connects TRBV28 to TRBJ2-5; D unresolved. Per germline, CDR1 MDHEN and CDR2 SYDVKM. CDR3 length: 14 amino acids. V dropped 3 bases and J dropped 0 bases, with 8 bases sitting between them.